These T cell receptor beta chains were read from a single sample in a study of blood T cell repertoires in COVID-19. Libraries were prepared by immunoSEQ multiplex PCR; TCRdb keeps only in-frame clonotypes and omits some of them. The sample consists of 150,000 to 170,000 clones, 84% of them appearing once. The specimen was PBMCs or T cells enriched from blood (not recorded which). Source of these receptors: a middle-aged man who had recovered from COVID-19. CDR3s include the opening cysteine and the closing phenylalanine or tryptophan. The order of the fields is D gene, CDR3 length, V gene, clone size, J gene, CDR3 protein, CDR3 DNA. The D gene is left open where the match is weak. Clone size is shown for a subset of rows, as once, few, many or a class of expanded clone.

NA,16,TRBV19,NA,TRBJ1-1,CASSSPHKTADTEAFF,TGTGCCAGTAGTAGCCCCCACAAAACTGCGGACACTGAAGCTTTCTTT
NA,13,TRBV18,few,TRBJ1-1,CASSTAGETEAFF,TGTGCCAGCTCAACTGCAGGGGAGACTGAAGCTTTCTTT
NA,13,TRBV14,NA,TRBJ2-7,CASSQGAFREQYF,TGTGCCAGCAGCCAGGGGGCTTTTAGGGAGCAGTACTTC
NA,13,TRBV5-1,NA,TRBJ1-1,CASSYGDGAEAFF,TGCGCCAGCAGCTACGGGGATGGAGCTGAAGCTTTCTTT
NA,16,TRBV11-2,NA,TRBJ1-1,CASSLSPGGPNTEAFF,TGTGCCAGCAGCCTCTCGCCTGGGGGCCCCAACACTGAAGCTTTCTTT
TRBD1,15,TRBV18,once,TRBJ1-5,CASSYGTGANQPQHF,TGTGCCAGCTCCTACGGGACAGGGGCCAATCAGCCCCAGCATTTT
NA,14,TRBV2,NA,TRBJ2-3,CASSTWTSTDTQYF,TGTGCCAGCAGTACCTGGACTAGCACAGATACGCAGTATTTT
TRBD1,15,TRBV6-5,NA,TRBJ1-1,CASSYPGQMNTEAFF,TGTGCCAGCAGTTACCCGGGACAGATGAACACTGAAGCTTTCTTT
TRBD1,15,TRBV19,NA,TRBJ1-1,CASTPPRGRNTEAFF,TGTGCCAGTACCCCACCCAGGGGGAGGAACACTGAAGCTTTCTTT
TRBD1,16,TRBV7-9,NA,TRBJ1-1,CASSSGQGAPLAEAFF,TGTGCCAGCAGCTCGGGACAGGGGGCGCCTTTAGCTGAAGCTTTCTTT
NA,17,TRBV12-2,NA,TRBJ1-5,CASRFLVPGGSNQPQHF,TGTGCAAGTCGCTTTTTAGTCCCAGGAGGCAGCAATCAGCCCCAGCATTTT
TRBD1,14,TRBV5-1,NA,TRBJ2-7,CASSHGTGGFEQYF,TGCGCCAGCAGCCACGGGACAGGAGGATTTGAGCAGTACTTC
NA,17,TRBV10-3,once,TRBJ2-7,CAISESGRQGGRGEQYF,TGTGCCATCAGTGAGTCGGGTCGTCAGGGGGGCCGCGGTGAGCAGTACTTC
TRBD2,14,TRBV3-1/TRBV3-2,few,TRBJ2-3,CASRPGLGADTQYF,TGTGCCAGCAGACCGGGACTAGGGGCAGATACGCAGTATTTT
NA,14,TRBV5-6,NA,TRBJ1-5,CASSIRGAGQPQHF,TGTGCCAGCAGCATTCGGGGGGCAGGACAGCCCCAGCATTTT
NA,12,TRBV12-3/TRBV12-4,NA,TRBJ2-7,CASSQAHYEQYF,TGTGCCAGCAGTCAGGCCCATTACGAGCAGTACTTC
TRBD1,13,TRBV5-1,once,TRBJ1-2,CASSFGTGNGYTF,TGCGCCAGCAGCTTCGGGACAGGGAATGGCTACACCTTC
TRBD1,15,TRBV11-3,NA,TRBJ1-1,CASSPGQGVVTEAFF,TGTGCCAGCAGCCCGGGACAGGGGGTCGTCACTGAAGCTTTCTTT
NA,15,TRBV2,NA,TRBJ1-2,CASSEEVGGWDGYTF,TGTGCCAGCAGTGAAGAAGTAGGGGGTTGGGATGGCTACACCTTC
NA,11,TRBV10-1,NA,TRBJ1-2,CATYRDYGYTF,TGCGCCACCTACAGGGACTATGGCTACACCTTC
TRBD1,15,TRBV19,NA,TRBJ2-3,CASRPGQGAADTQYF,TGTGCCAGTAGGCCGGGACAGGGGGCGGCAGATACGCAGTATTTT
NA,14,TRBV6-5,NA,TRBJ2-1,CASRLSSSYNEQFF,TGTGCCAGTCGACTCTCGAGCTCCTACAATGAGCAGTTCTTC
TRBD1,15,TRBV11-3,NA,TRBJ1-6,CASSFLKGAVSPLHF,TGTGCCAGCAGCTTCCTTAAGGGGGCCGTTTCACCCCTCCACTTT
NA,16,TRBV18,NA,TRBJ1-3,CASSPAAQTSGNTIYF,TGTGCCAGCTCACCAGCGGCACAAACCTCTGGAAACACCATATATTTT
TRBD2,15,TRBV10-3,few,TRBJ2-3,CAISAGTSVGNTQYF,TGTGCCATCTCTGCCGGGACTAGCGTCGGGAATACGCAGTATTTT
NA,15,TRBV4-3,NA,TRBJ1-4,CASSRQPGSNEKLFF,TGCGCCAGCAGCCGGCAACCGGGGTCTAATGAAAAACTGTTTTTT
NA,13,TRBV19,NA,TRBJ2-2,CASRGPRNGELFF,TGTGCCAGTAGGGGCCCACGGAACGGGGAGCTGTTTTTT
NA,14,TRBV19,NA,TRBJ1-1,CASTIRTANTEAFF,TGTGCCAGTACCATCCGGACAGCGAACACTGAAGCTTTCTTT
NA,14,TRBV7-2,NA,TRBJ1-1,CASSPPGRNTEAFF,TGTGCCAGCAGCCCCCCCGGTCGGAACACTGAAGCTTTCTTT
TRBD1,15,TRBV19,NA,TRBJ1-6,CASSSQGPANSPLHF,TGTGCCAGTAGTTCACAGGGGCCGGCGAATTCACCCCTCCACTTT
TRBD2,15,TRBV7-6,NA,TRBJ2-2,CASSTSGGVVGELFF,TGTGCCAGCAGCACTAGCGGGGGGGTCGTCGGGGAGCTGTTTTTT
TRBD1,15,TRBV15,NA,TRBJ1-5,CATSRETGDVQPQHF,TGTGCCACCAGCAGGGAGACAGGGGATGTTCAGCCCCAGCATTTT
NA,15,TRBV9,NA,TRBJ1-6,CASSTVESYNSPLHF,TGTGCCAGCAGCACCGTTGAGAGCTATAATTCACCCCTCCACTTT
TRBD1,16,TRBV5-6,NA,TRBJ2-3,CASSLVTGGRADTQYF,TGTGCCAGCAGCTTGGTGACAGGGGGGAGGGCAGATACGCAGTATTTT
TRBD2,12,TRBV3-1/TRBV3-2,NA,TRBJ2-1,CASSPLAGEQFF,TGTGCCAGCAGCCCCCTAGCGGGGGAGCAGTTCTTC
TRBD1,15,TRBV5-1,NA,TRBJ2-3,CASSPSGQGTDTQYF,TGCGCCAGCAGCCCCTCCGGACAGGGCACAGATACGCAGTATTTT
TRBD1,16,TRBV18,once,TRBJ1-3,CASSGTGQTSGNTIYF,TGTGCCAGCTCAGGAACGGGACAGACCTCTGGAAACACCATATATTTT
TRBD2,14,TRBV14,NA,TRBJ2-3,CASSIAGSTDTQYF,TGTGCCAGCAGCATAGCGGGGTCCACAGATACGCAGTATTTT
NA,13,TRBV19,NA,TRBJ2-3,CASSTVYTDTQYF,TGTGCCAGTAGTACGGTCTACACAGATACGCAGTATTTT
NA,14,TRBV14,NA,TRBJ1-6,CASSPPGGGSPLHF,TGTGCCAGCAGCCCCCCGGGGGGCGGTTCACCCCTCCACTTT
NA,14,TRBV5-8,NA,TRBJ2-2,CASSPLDNTGELFF,TGTGCCAGCAGCCCCCTAGACAACACCGGGGAGCTGTTTTTT
NA,14,TRBV18,NA,TRBJ1-1,CASSPPPGNTEAFF,TGTGCCAGCTCACCACCGCCGGGGAACACTGAAGCTTTCTTT
TRBD1,14,TRBV7-2,NA,TRBJ2-2,CASSPGQGGGELFF,TGTGCCAGCAGCCCCGGACAGGGTGGCGGGGAGCTGTTTTTT
TRBD1,16,TRBV5-1,NA,TRBJ1-2,CASSLSRGSGVQGYTF,TGCGCCAGCAGCTTGAGCAGGGGGTCAGGGGTACAGGGCTACACCTTC
NA,12,TRBV11-2,NA,TRBJ2-7,CASGLGANEQYF,TGTGCCAGCGGCCTAGGGGCCAACGAGCAGTACTTC
TRBD1,14,TRBV7-9,NA,TRBJ1-6,CASSSTGRSSPLHF,TGTGCCAGCAGCTCGACAGGGAGAAGTTCACCCCTCCACTTT
TRBD2,15,TRBV2,NA,TRBJ2-3,CASSDSGYSTDTQYF,TGTGCCAGCAGTGATAGCGGGTACAGCACAGATACGCAGTATTTT
TRBD1,16,TRBV7-2,NA,TRBJ1-5,CASSLSGGVSNQPQHF,TGTGCCAGCAGCTTATCAGGGGGCGTTAGCAATCAGCCCCAGCATTTT
TRBD1,19,TRBV15,NA,TRBJ1-3,CATSRTRDSSPSFRNTIYF,TGTGCCACCAGCAGAACCCGGGACAGTTCCCCCTCTTTTCGGAACACCATATATTTT